These 18 T cell receptor beta chains came from one sample sequenced in a study of cytomegalovirus exposure and HLA in healthy donors. Assay used: immunoSEQ multiplex PCR; TCRdb lists only in-frame clones, some missing. The sample lists about 220,000 clones, 88% occurring once. Sequencing was done on a sample of PBMCs. The receptors stem from a woman aged 18 to 35 in good health and CMV-seronegative.

Only a few counts were recorded for this clone. V usage is TRBV6-5 and J usage is TRBJ1-2, with D possibly TRBD1 on 6 matching bases. Germline CDR1 reads MNHEY; CDR2 reads SVGAGI. This CDR3 has 12 amino acids. V was pared by 2 bases and J by 7 bases, with 8 bases between. CDR3 sequence (DNA): TGTGCCAGCAGTTACGGCAGGGGTGGCTACACCTTC. Translated, it gives CASSYGRGGYTF.

This clone was found once. The rearrangement links TRBV15 to TRBJ2-7, with TRBD1 matching over 9 bases. This CDR3 has 13 amino acids. From germline, CDR1 is LNHNV and CDR2 YYDKDF (reference sequence). The V segment lost 8 bases and the J segment 5 bases; nucleotides outside the gene matches: 7. CDR3 nucleotide sequence: TGTGCCACCCGGGACAGGGAAATGGACGAGCAGTACTTC. Encoded protein: CATRDREMDEQYF.

CDR3 loop: CASSAGTNNEQFF. DNA of the CDR3: TGTGCCAGCAGTGCAGGGACTAACAATGAGCAGTTCTTC. This chain links TRBV6-4 with TRBJ2-1; TRBD2 aligns across 7 bases. CDR1 MRHNA and CDR2 SNTAGT come from the germline V gene. Losses at the gene ends were 4 bases for V and 5 bases for J; bases not matched to a gene: 2. The CDR3 has 13 amino acids.

V and J are TRBV5-1 and TRBJ2-7; D might be TRBD2 (6 bases). Trimming stripped 2 bases from V and 5 bases from J, with 23 bases between. The germline V gene encodes CDR1 SGHRS and CDR2 YFSETQ. CDR3 length: 17 residues. The CDR3 is CASSFGDERTRGDEQYF. The CDR3 DNA follows: TGCGCCAGCAGCTTCGGAGACGAACGGACTCGCGGGGACGAGCAGTACTTC. The entire variable domain, with the rest obtained from reference TRBV5-1 and TRBJ2-7, is as follows: KAGVTQTPRYLIKTRGQQVTLSCSPISGHRSVSWYQQTPGQGLQFLFEYFSETQRNKGNFPGRFSGRQFSNSRSEMNVSTLELGDSALYLCASSFGDERTRGDEQYFGPGTRLTVT.

The V and J genes are TRBV21-1 and TRBJ2-7; TRBD1, as called in the table, went unchecked against the DNA. TRBV21-1 is reported as a pseudogene. This CDR3 contains 15 residues. CDR3 protein: CASSKGGQGTYEQYF. CDR3 in DNA: TGTGCCAGCAGCAAAGGTGGACAGGGGACCTACGAGCAGTACTTC.

V is TRBV19 and J is TRBJ2-7; 12 bases agree with TRBD2. Germline values: CDR1 LNHDA, CDR2 SQIVND (reference sequence). With 3 bases clipped from V and 3 bases from J, the junction kept 9 bases outside the gene matches. This CDR3 has 17 residues. The CDR3 nucleotides read TGTGCCAGTAGTATCGGACTAGCGGGGAAGAGGGGCTACGAGCAGTACTTC. It is translated as CASSIGLAGKRGYEQYF.

The chain has TRBV2 and TRBJ2-1; 9 nucleotides align to TRBD2. From germline, CDR1 is SNHLY and CDR2 FYNNEI. J lost 8 bases, V lost 7 bases, and 6 bases had no gene match. The CDR3 sequence is 13 residues long. CDR3 bases: TGTGCCAGCAAAGGACTAGCGTTTGATGAGCAGTTCTTC. This codes for CASKGLAFDEQFF.

This chain joins TRBV5-4 and TRBJ2-7; 9 positions match TRBD1. The CDR3 extends over 14 amino acids. Losses at the gene ends were 4 bases for V and 6 bases for J; bases not matched to a gene: 8. Germline CDR1 reads SGHNT; CDR2 reads YYREEE (reference sequence). The DNA of the CDR3 is TGTGCCAGCAGCACCGGACAGGGGATCTCCGAGCAGTACTTC. This translates into CASSTGQGISEQYF.

The rearrangement uses TRBV19 and TRBJ1-1; possibly TRBD1 for D (5 bases). The germline CDR1 and CDR2 sequences are LNHDA and SQIVND (reference sequence). The CDR3 loop spans 12 amino acids. Trimming left V 6 bases short and J 4 bases short, with 9 bases between. The CDR3 nucleotides read TGTGCCAGTAGGGCGGGACTCACTGAAGCTTTCTTT. Protein: CASRAGLTEAFF.

Written as DNA, the CDR3 is TGTGCCAGCAGCCAAGTCAGCGGGAGGGCTCATTACAATGAGCAGTTCTTC. Translating gives CASSQVSGRAHYNEQFF. The chain couples TRBV4-2 to TRBJ2-1; TRBD2 matches at 10 bases. V was pared by 1 base and J by 4 bases, with 7 bases of the junction left unmatched. CDR3 length equals 17 residues. Germline-derived CDR1 and CDR2 are LGHNA and YNFKEQ.

The V call is TRBV14, the J call TRBJ2-7; 7 bases are shared with TRBD2. V lost 3 bases and J lost 4; bases outside the gene matches: 21. CDR3 length: 19 amino acids. CDR1 is SGHDN, CDR2 FVKESK, per germline. The CDR3 bases are TGTGCCAGCAGCCATCCGTTCGGGTCCAGGACTAGTACGAATTACGAGCAGTACTTC. This codes for CASSHPFGSRTSTNYEQYF.

The gene calls are TRBV10-3 and TRBJ2-1, with D maybe TRBD1 (5 bases). Trimming removed 6 bases at V and 8 bases at J, with 14 bases between. This CDR3 contains 13 residues. Germline V lookup: CDR1 ENHRY, CDR2 SYGVKD. The DNA for the CDR3 is TGTGCCATCAGGGCTCAGGGCCGGTATGAGCAGTTCTTC. This codes for CAIRAQGRYEQFF.

In its sample, this clone was seen a few times. The chain carries TRBV19 and TRBJ2-7; no reliable D call. The V end was cut by 0 bases, the J end by 4 bases, with 13 bases between. CDR1 and CDR2 (germline): LNHDA, SQIVND (reference sequence). The CDR3 sequence is 15 residues long. CDR3 loop: CASSIDLSAVYEQYF. In nucleotides, the CDR3 is TGTGCCAGTAGTATAGATCTATCCGCGGTTTACGAGCAGTACTTC. The whole variable domain, filled in from reference TRBV19 and TRBJ2-7, reads DGGITQSPKYLFRKEGQNVTLSCEQNLNHDAMYWYRQDPGQGLRLIYYSQIVNDFQKGDIAEGYSVSREKKESFPLTVTSAQKNPTAFYLCASSIDLSAVYEQYFGPGTRLTVT.

The gene calls are TRBV10-3 and TRBJ2-6; tentatively, D is TRBD1 (6 bases). CDR1 is ENHRY, CDR2 SYGVKD, per germline. There are 13 residues in the CDR3. The germline V and J ends were trimmed by 10 bases and 2 bases, with 9 bases remaining between them. The CDR3 sequence: CATTGPGANVLTF. The CDR3 DNA reads as TGTGCCACAACAGGGCCTGGGGCCAACGTCCTGACTTTC.

V and J are TRBV15 and TRBJ1-2; tentative D call: TRBD1 (6 bases). Germline loops: CDR1 LNHNV, CDR2 YYDKDF (reference sequence). V dropped 0 bases and J dropped 7 bases, with 12 bases sitting between them. The CDR3 sequence is 14 residues long. Here the CDR3 DNA reads TGTGCCACCAGCAGAGATTCGCCCAGGGGTGGCTACACCTTC. It encodes CATSRDSPRGGYTF.

The V gene is TRBV6-4, the J gene TRBJ2-5, with D uncertain. The CDR3 is 13 amino acids. V was shortened by 7 bases and J by 2 bases, with 11 bases between the two germline ends. CDR1 is MRHNA, CDR2 SNTAGT, per germline. Written as DNA, the CDR3 is TGTGCCAGCAACTTAGCATTACAAGAGACCCAGTACTTC. Encoded protein: CASNLALQETQYF.

The V gene is TRBV2, the J gene TRBJ2-2, with D hard to call. Germline lookup yields CDR1 SNHLY and CDR2 FYNNEI. This CDR3 has 16 residues. V lost 3 bases and J 3 bases, leaving 14 bases between the germline ends. CDR3 sequence: CASSDFEVSDTGELFF. For the CDR3, the DNA is TGTGCCAGCAGTGATTTTGAAGTCTCGGACACCGGGGAGCTGTTTTTT.

The chain employs TRBV29-1 and TRBJ2-2; 8 bases are shared with TRBD1. The length of the CDR3 is 13 residues. The J segment lost 8 bases and the V segment lost 4 bases, leaving 6 bases of the junction unmatched. CDR1 SQVTM and CDR2 ANQGSEA come from the germline V gene. This CDR3 is CSVVSGGGGELFF. In DNA form, the CDR3 reads TGCAGCGTTGTTTCAGGGGGCGGAGGGGAGCTGTTTTTT.